This is a list of T cell receptor beta chains from one sample in a study of post-analysis software for immune sequencing data. MiXCR, applied by TCRdb to the PCR reads, yields one record per CDR3 protein. The table lists hundreds of thousands of distinct CDR3 sequences, about 32% of them singletons. The source material was blood. The receptor source for this set is a girl between 10 and 17 years old with multiple sclerosis. Each CDR3 is given with its conserved first and last residue. A D gene is named only where the DNA matches it firmly. Clone size appears in some rows only: once, few, many, or a class for an expanded clone.

>TRBV20-1|.|TRBJ1-2|.
CSARETVGYGYTF
TGCAGTGCTAGGGAAACAGTTGGTTATGGCTACACCTTC
>TRBV7-2|.|TRBJ2-7|.
CASSLAGTPEQYF
TGTGCCAGCAGCTTAGCTGGGACACCCGAGCAGTACTTC
>TRBV20-1|.|TRBJ2-1|.
CSASPFDEQFF
TGCAGTGCTAGCCCCTTCGATGAGCAGTTCTTC
>TRBV29-1|.|TRBJ1-1|TRBD1
CSVGGTGGPRGNTEAFF
TGCAGCGTTGGCGGGACAGGGGGCCCTCGGGGGAACACTGAAGCTTTCTTT
>TRBV11-2|.|TRBJ1-1|.
CASSGAWRGSEAFF
TGTGCCAGCAGCGGGGCGTGGCGTGGCAGTGAAGCTTTCTTT
>TRBV10-2|.|TRBJ1-2|TRBD1
CASQGQDVHGYTF
TGCGCCAGCCAAGGACAGGACGTTCATGGCTACACCTTC
>TRBV28|.|TRBJ2-1|.
CASSPQGNDEQFF
TGTGCCAGCAGTCCCCAGGGGAACGATGAGCAGTTCTTC
>TRBV10-3|many|TRBJ1-2|TRBD1
CAISAADRAPDYGYTF
TGTGCCATCAGTGCCGCGGACAGGGCTCCTGACTATGGCTACACCTTC
>TRBV28|few|TRBJ1-5|.
CASDGQKGFYQPQHF
TGTGCCAGCGATGGACAGAAGGGTTTTTATCAGCCCCAGCATTTT
>TRBV3-1|.|TRBJ2-1|TRBD2
CASSPPVSGRPFYNEQFF
TGTGCCAGCAGTCCCCCGGTAAGCGGGAGGCCTTTCTACAATGAGCAGTTCTTC
>TRBV20-1|few|TRBJ2-3|TRBD2
CSARDPGLADPTDTQYF
TGCAGTGCTAGAGACCCGGGACTAGCGGACCCCACAGATACGCAGTATTTT
>TRBV7-9|.|TRBJ2-2|TRBD1
CASSLGTGMNTGELFF
TGTGCCAGCAGCTTGGGGACAGGAATGAACACCGGGGAGCTGTTTTTT
>TRBV28|.|TRBJ2-7|TRBD2
CVSSSLGLAGTYEQYF
TGTGTCAGCAGTTCTCTGGGACTAGCGGGGACGTACGAGCAGTACTTC
>TRBV11-2|few|TRBJ2-3|.
CASSFRGATDTQYF
TGTGCCAGCAGCTTCCGCGGGGCCACAGATACGCAGTATTTT
>TRBV20-1|.|TRBJ2-3|.
CSANPSDTQYF
TGCAGTGCTAACCCGTCGGATACGCAGTATTTT
>TRBV7-2|.|TRBJ2-6|TRBD2
CASSTWRGGSGANVLTF
TGTGCCAGCAGCACCTGGCGGGGGGGCTCTGGGGCCAACGTCCTGACTTTC
>TRBV6-1|few|TRBJ2-5|.
CAVVGGQETQYF
TGTGCCGTTGTGGGAGGACAAGAGACCCAGTACTTC
>TRBV10-3|.|TRBJ1-1|TRBD1
CATRQGARTEAFF
TGTGCCACTAGACAGGGGGCGAGAACTGAAGCTTTCTTT
>TRBV20-1|few|TRBJ1-2|.
CSARDPAGGYTF
TGCAGTGCTAGAGACCCGGCGGGTGGCTACACCTTC
>TRBV10-3|.|TRBJ2-3|TRBD2
CAIRLAGSSDTQYF
TGTGCCATCAGACTAGCGGGATCATCAGATACGCAGTATTTT
>TRBV20-1|few|TRBJ2-3|TRBD1
CSASRPMGQGTHTDTQYF
TGCAGTGCTTCAAGACCTATGGGACAGGGGACACACACAGATACGCAGTATTTT
>TRBV28|many|TRBJ2-5|.
CASSEQSPQYF
TGTGCCAGCAGCGAACAGTCGCCCCAGTACTTC
>TRBV29-1|many|TRBJ1-2|TRBD1
CSLGQGEGYTF
TGCAGCCTTGGACAGGGGGAGGGCTACACCTTC
>TRBV4-3|many|TRBJ2-5|.
CASSQDRVGWETQYF
TGCGCCAGCAGCCAAGATCGGGTGGGCTGGGAGACCCAGTACTTC
>TRBV27|.|TRBJ2-1|TRBD2
CASRGLAERLSDEQFF
TGTGCCAGCAGGGGACTAGCGGAACGTTTGAGCGATGAGCAGTTCTTC
>TRBV7-2|many|TRBJ2-1|.
CASSARGTEQFF
TGTGCCAGCAGCGCGCGGGGAACAGAGCAGTTCTTC
>TRBV20-1|few|TRBJ2-5|TRBD2
CSARTSGDETQYF
TGCAGTGCAAGGACTAGCGGGGATGAGACCCAGTACTTC
>TRBV6-6|.|TRBJ2-1|.
CASSPSALRVAEQFF
TGTGCCAGCAGTCCCTCGGCTTTGAGGGTAGCTGAGCAGTTCTTC
>TRBV27|.|TRBJ1-1|.
CASSFQRNTEAFF
TGTGCCAGCAGTTTTCAACGGAACACTGAAGCTTTCTTT
>TRBV13|.|TRBJ2-3|TRBD1
CASSPSDRGPSTGTQYF
TGTGCCAGCAGCCCCTCAGACAGGGGGCCCTCCACAGGTACGCAGTATTTT
>TRBV5-1|once|TRBJ1-4|TRBD1
CASSFDRAAPGEKLFF
TGCGCCAGCAGCTTCGACAGGGCGGCACCGGGAGAAAAACTGTTTTTT
>TRBV29-1|few|TRBJ2-5|TRBD1
CSVRDSQETRYF
TGCAGCGTTAGGGACAGTCAAGAGACCCGGTACTTC
>TRBV29-1|.|TRBJ2-7|.
CSGKTAVLDEQYF
TGCAGCGGGAAGACAGCCGTCCTTGACGAGCAGTACTTC
>TRBV20-1|.|TRBJ2-3|.
CSAGGGVQGTDTQYF
TGCAGTGCCGGAGGGGGGGTTCAGGGCACAGATACGCAGTATTTT
>TRBV5-6|few|TRBJ2-3|TRBD2
CASSKSGGASDTQYF
TGTGCCAGCAGCAAGAGCGGGGGGGCATCGGATACGCAGTATTTT
>TRBV11-2|few|TRBJ2-3|TRBD2
CASSLGTSGGSYDTQYF
TGTGCCAGCAGCTTAGGCACTAGCGGGGGGAGCTACGATACGCAGTATTTT
>TRBV4-1|few|TRBJ1-1|.
CASSQDRYTEAFF
TGCGCCAGCAGCCAAGATAGGTACACTGAAGCTTTCTTT
>TRBV4-3|.|TRBJ1-5|.
CASSQDLEWGQPQHF
TGCGCCAGCAGCCAAGATCTGGAGTGGGGGCAGCCCCAGCATTTT
>TRBV20-1|.|TRBJ2-1|.
CSASFEGRNEQFF
TGCAGTGCTAGCTTCGAGGGACGGAATGAGCAGTTCTTC
>TRBV5-1|.|TRBJ2-1|.
CASMASRGTNEQFF
TGCGCCAGCATGGCGAGCCGGGGAACCAATGAGCAGTTCTTC
>TRBV6-5|.|TRBJ1-1|.
CASSYFGLENTEAFF
TGTGCCAGCAGTTACTTTGGCCTCGAGAACACTGAAGCTTTCTTT
>TRBV7-2|many|TRBJ1-5|.
CASSLVHGENQPQHF
TGTGCCAGCAGCTTAGTTCACGGAGAAAATCAGCCCCAGCATTTT
>TRBV29-1|many|TRBJ2-6|.
CSVVQGAGANVLTF
TGCAGCGTCGTACAGGGAGCTGGGGCCAACGTCCTGACTTTC
>TRBV29-1|few|TRBJ2-7|.
CSGGGQGAREQYF
TGCAGCGGCGGGGGGCAGGGGGCACGGGAGCAGTACTTC
>TRBV7-2|once|TRBJ2-1|.
CASSLGFGSGGEQFF
TGTGCCAGCAGCTTAGGGTTCGGTAGCGGCGGTGAGCAGTTCTTC
>TRBV28|few|TRBJ2-7|.
CASSFGYYEQYF
TGTGCCAGCAGTTTTGGTTATTACGAGCAGTACTTC
>TRBV7-2|few|TRBJ2-5|TRBD2
CASSFSLPRGGFETQYF
TGTGCCAGCAGCTTCTCTCTCCCTCGGGGGGGCTTTGAGACCCAGTACTTC
>TRBV3-1|.|TRBJ2-7|.
CASSQDLIYEQYF
TGTGCCAGCAGCCAAGATCTGATTTACGAGCAGTACTTC
>TRBV29-1|many|TRBJ2-5|.
CSVEAVLEGTQYF
TGCAGCGTTGAAGCCGTCCTAGAGGGGACCCAGTACTTC
>TRBV10-3|.|TRBJ2-3|TRBD1
CAIRRQGPWGSDTQYF
TGTGCCATCAGGAGACAGGGGCCATGGGGGTCAGATACGCAGTATTTT
>TRBV5-1|few|TRBJ2-5|TRBD2
CASSLVASGKETQYF
TGCGCCAGCAGCTTGGTGGCTAGCGGGAAAGAGACCCAGTACTTC
>TRBV7-2|.|TRBJ1-2|TRBD1
CASSSGQGLSNYGYTF
TGTGCCAGCAGCTCCGGACAGGGCCTCTCTAACTATGGCTACACCTTC